This T cell receptor (beta chain) comes out of a study of blood T cell repertoires in COVID-19. Across the study: Sites across the United States, Italy and Spain contributed samples from acute and convalescent COVID-19.

Some clones are missing from TCRdb's copy, which holds only in-frame ones; the method was immunoSEQ multiplex PCR. The repertoire includes some 75,000 clones, 85% to 90% of them detected once, and less than 0.65% sits in the top ten. The V end was cut by 2 bases, the J end by 0 bases, with 11 bases between. Looked up from germline, CDR1 is MNHNY and CDR2 is SVGAGI (reference sequence). The CDR3 totals 16 residues. The chain uses TRBV6-6 and TRBJ1-5; D unresolved. The sequenced material came from peripheral blood. This sequence was found in a man aged 55 to 70 with acute or convalescent COVID-19. For the CDR3, the DNA is TGTGCCAGCAGTTACGGGCGGGATTATAGCAATCAGCCCCAGCATTTT. It specifies CASSYGRDYSNQPQHF.